This TCR beta chain was retrieved from a study of post-analysis software for immune sequencing data. Study information: The disease courses covered relapsing-remitting, secondary progressive and progressive-relapsing multiple sclerosis.

Unique-molecular-identifier-tagged TCR beta cDNA libraries were used. Roughly 450,000 cDNA molecules were recovered from an input of 1 to 10 million T cells. MiXCR was run by TCRdb on the PCR reads, yielding one entry per CDR3 protein. The sample consists of about 500,000 distinct CDR3 sequences, approximately 46% of them appearing once. For this clonotype: Its antigen is currently unknown.

The germline V gene encodes CDR1 MNHNS and CDR2 SASEGT. The CDR3 runs 18 residues. Notes on the study in general: Normalized Chao1 diversity was significantly reduced in patients versus controls. Co-batched samples clustered tightly together by F measure. Higher frequency in patients than in controls was seen for roughly five TRBV segments, with TRBV5-6, TRBV5-1 and TRBV20-1 among them.

The TCR was taken from a girl between 5 and 17 years old with multiple sclerosis. The sequencing input was blood. V usage is TRBV6-1 and J usage is TRBJ2-1; D is possibly TRBD1 or TRBD2 (7 bases each). The assigned J gene may be wrong: the sequence end matches TRBJ2-7 better. DNA of the CDR3: TGTGCCAGCAGCAGGGGGGGGGATGGTAGCGGGCTGTACAATGAGCAGTACTTC. This sequence encodes CASSRGGDGSGLYNEQYF.